This entry concerns a single T cell receptor (beta chain). Its antigen remains unidentified. A multiplex PCR was run with 60 Vbeta primers and 13 Jbeta primers. Sequencing was performed with immunoSEQ multiplex PCR; in TCRdb, only in-frame clones are kept and a portion is missing. The sample has 100,000 to 150,000 clones, over 60% seen once. The germline V gene encodes CDR1 LNHNV and CDR2 YYDKDF (reference sequence). This CDR3 region has 14 residues. The germline V and J ends were trimmed by 3 bases and 3 bases, with 11 bases remaining between them. These data belong to a study of cytomegalovirus exposure and HLA in healthy donors. General study findings and limits: Most subjects' HLA-A and HLA-B alleles were reportedly predicted from TCR beta sequences. V- and J-gene trimming in TCR beta was tied to a missense DCLRE1C variant by an analysis performed later.

The specimen sequenced was PBMCs. The chain links TRBV15 to TRBJ1-2, with no clear D. The sequence was obtained from a woman in her fifties or sixties in good health and CMV-seronegative. CDR3 nucleotides: TGTGCCACCAGCAGGGGCAACAGTGACTATGGCTACACCTTC. Translating gives CATSRGNSDYGYTF.